These 19 T cell receptor beta chains were all obtained from the same sample, sequenced in a study of T cells in Graves' hyperthyroidism and ophthalmopathy. RNA transcripts yielded amplified TCR beta CDR3 regions. The study used the HTBI primer set for a first-round RT-PCR of the TCR CDR3. One entry per CDR3 protein, called by TCRdb with MiXCR from the multiplex PCR reads. The profile shows about 360,000 distinct CDR3 sequences, about 15% of them singletons. The sequenced sample was blood. All receptors derive from a woman aged 18-30 years with Graves' hyperthyroidism that later progressed to Graves' ophthalmopathy.

In this sample, this clonotype turned up many times. The rearrangement joins TRBV10-3 to TRBJ1-2; no clear D. Germline V lookup: CDR1 ENHRY, CDR2 SYGVKD. V was pared by 3 bases and J by 5 bases, with 19 bases between. CDR3 length: 16 amino acids. In DNA, the CDR3 is TGTGCCATCAGTGATATCCCGACAACCTTCCTATATGGCTACACCTTC. Encoded protein: CAISDIPTTFLYGYTF.

With respect to this clonotype: The germline gene is not matched at one end of the junction; a read error may be the cause. The chain employs TRBV5-8 and TRBJ2-7; TRBD2 aligns across 9 bases. Germline CDR1 and CDR2: SGHTS and YDEGEE. This CDR3 has 14 residues. The CDR3 DNA sequence: TGTGCCAGCAGCTTGGGACTAGCGGCCTACGAGAAGTACTTC. Translated: CASSLGLAAYEKYF.

In its sample, this clonotype was seen many times. The chain uses TRBV28 and TRBJ1-2; D is possibly TRBD1 (6 bases). Trimming shortened V by 4 bases and J by 5 bases, and 11 bases separated the two germline ends. The CDR3 runs 13 residues. The germline V gene encodes CDR1 MDHEN and CDR2 SYDVKM. CDR3 residues: CASSWNRAYGYTF. CDR3 nucleotides: TGTGCCAGCAGTTGGAACAGGGCATATGGCTACACCTTC.

The table lists this clonotype with a few counts. The rearrangement joins TRBV7-9 to TRBJ1-4, with TRBD1 identical over 9 bases. V lost 5 bases and J lost 6; bases outside the gene matches: 7. CDR1 is SEHNR, CDR2 FQNEAQ, per germline (reference sequence). The CDR3 is 15 residues long. The CDR3, as DNA: TGTGCCAGCAGCGCTATATACAGGGGGCATGAAAAACTGTTTTTT. Protein sequence: CASSAIYRGHEKLFF.

Many counts were recorded for this clonotype. This chain's CDR3 is CASSLGIGSWFSGANVLTF. The CDR3 nucleotides read TGTGCCAGCAGTCTAGGGATCGGAAGTTGGTTCTCTGGGGCCAACGTCCTGACTTTC. This chain connects TRBV6-1 to TRBJ2-6; no firm D call. This CDR3 spans 19 amino acids. Trimming took 5 bases from V and 0 from J, leaving 20 bases between them. Germline values: CDR1 MNHNS, CDR2 SASEGT.

The table lists this clonotype with many counts. This chain uses TRBV27 with TRBJ2-3; the D gene is possibly TRBD2 (5 bases). This CDR3 has 16 residues. Trimming took off 5 bases at V and 3 bases at J, with 18 bases between the two ends. The V gene's germline CDR1 is MNHEY and CDR2 SMNVEV (reference sequence). CDR3: CASSHYRLAGTDTQYF. The CDR3 coding sequence is TGTGCCAGCAGTCATTATAGGCTAGCTGGGACAGATACGCAGTATTTT.

A few counts support this clonotype. The CDR3 DNA is TGTGCCTGGAGAAGGACTAACCTTGAGCAGTTCTTC. Translated, it gives CAWRRTNLEQFF. This rearrangement joins TRBV30 to TRBJ2-1; D may be TRBD2 (6 bases). There are 12 residues in the CDR3. The V end was cut by 3 bases, the J end by 9 bases, with 12 bases between. Germline CDR1 reads GTSNPN; CDR2 reads SVGIG (reference sequence).

V usage is TRBV6-1 and J usage is TRBJ1-2; perhaps TRBD1 as D (6 bases). This CDR3 has 15 amino acids. Germline CDR1 reads MNHNS; CDR2 reads SASEGT. V lost 4 bases to trimming and J lost 4 bases, with 16 bases between them. Here the CDR3 DNA reads TGTGCCAGCAGTGTGGGGGGCAAACCGACCTATGGCTACACCTTC. Amino acids: CASSVGGKPTYGYTF.

This clonotype has a count of ten or more. The chain combines TRBV7-9 with TRBJ1-1; TRBD1 is a possible D gene (5 bases). Trimming cost V 1 base and J 0 bases, with 6 bases left between them. CDR3 size: 14 residues. Germline loops: CDR1 SEHNR, CDR2 FQNEAQ (reference sequence). This CDR3 reads CASSLEGMNTEAFF. The CDR3 nucleotides are TGTGCCAGCAGCTTAGAGGGGATGAACACTGAAGCTTTCTTT. The variable domain in full, with the rest retrieved from reference TRBV7-9 and TRBJ1-1, is DTGVSQNPRHKITKRGQNVTFRCDPISEHNRLYWYRQTLGQGPEFLTYFQNEAQLEKSRLLSDRFSAERPKGSFSTLEIQRTEQGDSAMYLCASSLEGMNTEAFFGQGTRLTVV.

This clonotype was recorded many times. V and J are TRBV7-9 and TRBJ1-1; possibly TRBD1 for D (5 bases). The CDR3 runs 13 residues. V was trimmed by 6 bases and J by 1 base, leaving 9 bases between them. Germline V CDR1 and CDR2: SEHNR, FQNEAQ (reference sequence). The CDR3 DNA is TGTGCCAGCAGACGGGGCCAGAACACTGAAGCTTTCTTT. This encodes CASRRGQNTEAFF.

This clonotype was seen many times. DNA of the CDR3: TGTGCCACCACCACCGGCGGGGCGGTTAGCTACACCTTC. Amino acid sequence: CATTTGGAVSYTF. This chain joins TRBV12-3 or TRBV12-4 and TRBJ1-2; D may be TRBD1 (5 bases). V was pared by 10 bases and J by 9 bases, with 21 bases between. This CDR3 is built from 13 residues.

The table lists this clonotype with many counts. The chain uses TRBV7-9 and TRBJ2-2, with D perhaps given as TRBD1 or TRBD2 (5 bases each). The CDR3 extends over 15 amino acids. Trimming took off 0 bases at V and 7 bases at J, with 12 bases between the two ends. Looked up from germline, CDR1 is SEHNR and CDR2 is FQNEAQ (reference sequence). This chain's CDR3 is CASSLAGEIGGELFF. CDR3 nucleotides: TGTGCCAGCAGCTTAGCGGGGGAGATCGGCGGGGAGCTGTTTTTT. The full variable domain, its missing parts supplied by reference TRBV7-9 and TRBJ2-2, is DTGVSQNPRHKITKRGQNVTFRCDPISEHNRLYWYRQTLGQGPEFLTYFQNEAQLEKSRLLSDRFSAERPKGSFSTLEIQRTEQGDSAMYLCASSLAGEIGGELFFGEGSRLTVL.

At least ten counts were recorded for this clonotype. This chain connects TRBV7-2 to TRBJ2-1; the D gene is possibly TRBD2 (6 bases). Trimming pared 6 bases from V and 7 bases from J, leaving 19 bases between. Germline loops: CDR1 SGHTA, CDR2 FQGNSA. CDR3 length: 15 residues. CDR3 sequence: CASSPGTGGRNEQFF. In DNA, the CDR3 is TGTGCCAGCAGTCCCGGGACTGGGGGTAGGAATGAGCAGTTCTTC.

This clonotype was picked up a small number of times. This CDR3 reads CASSLTSGRYNEQFF. In nucleotides, the CDR3 is TGCGCCAGCAGCTTGACTAGCGGGAGGTACAATGAGCAGTTCTTC. The V and J genes are TRBV5-1 and TRBJ2-1; 12 nucleotides match TRBD2. Germline values: CDR1 SGHRS, CDR2 YFSETQ. V lost 1 base to trimming and J lost 4 bases; unmatched junction nucleotides: 0. The CDR3 totals 15 residues.

This clonotype was detected a few times. The rearrangement links TRBV28 to TRBJ1-3; TRBD1 might be the D (6 bases). V shed 6 bases and J shed 2 bases, with 14 bases lying between them. This CDR3 contains 15 residues. Germline-derived CDR1 and CDR2 are MDHEN and SYDVKM. The DNA for the CDR3 is TGTGCCAGCAGGCCGAATTACAGGGCTGGAAACACCATATATTTT. Translating it yields CASRPNYRAGNTIYF.

V gene TRBV15 combines with J gene TRBJ2-5, with D perhaps assigned TRBD1 or TRBD2 (5 bases each). Per the germline V gene, CDR1 is LNHNV and CDR2 is YYDKDF (reference sequence). With 8 bases removed from V and 4 bases from J, the gap between germline ends came to 20 bases. The CDR3 consists of 15 residues. This CDR3 reads CATSSPGTHGETQYF. CDR3 nucleotide sequence: TGTGCCACCTCATCCCCCGGGACGCATGGAGAGACCCAGTACTTC.

CDR3 nucleotides: TGTGCCAGCAGTTCGAGGGGCTTCTACGAGCAGTACTTC. It specifies CASSSRGFYEQYF. The V and J genes are TRBV6-8 and TRBJ2-7; tentatively, D is TRBD1 or TRBD2 (5 bases each). Germline CDR1 reads MNHGY; CDR2 reads SAAAGT. V shed 4 bases and J shed 3 bases, with 10 bases lying between them. The CDR3 runs 13 residues.

This clonotype was observed many times. This rearrangement joins TRBV12-3 or TRBV12-4 to TRBJ2-1; the D is unclear. The CDR3 covers 13 residues. The V gene lost 5 bases and the J gene lost 4 bases, with 9 bases spanning the gap. The CDR3 spells CASSAGPYNEQFF. CDR3 DNA sequence: TGTGCCAGCAGTGCCGGGCCTTACAATGAGCAGTTCTTC.

With respect to this clonotype: At one of its ends the junction is not consistent with the germline gene, which may arise from a read error. J is TRBJ2-5 and V is TRBV14, with D hard to call. The CDR3 loop spans 13 amino acids. Germline V gives CDR1 SGHDN, CDR2 FVKESK. CDR3 nucleotide sequence: TGTGCCAGCAGCCAAGCCCCCCAAGGGACCCAGTACTTC. Amino acids: CASSQAPQGTQYF. The variable domain in full, completed from reference TRBV14 and TRBJ2-5, reads EAGVTQFPSHSVIEKGQTVTLRCDPISGHDNLYWYRRVMGKEIKFLLHFVKESKQDESGMPNNRFLAERTGGTYSTLKVQPAELEDSGVYFCASSQAPQGTQYFGPGTRLLVL.